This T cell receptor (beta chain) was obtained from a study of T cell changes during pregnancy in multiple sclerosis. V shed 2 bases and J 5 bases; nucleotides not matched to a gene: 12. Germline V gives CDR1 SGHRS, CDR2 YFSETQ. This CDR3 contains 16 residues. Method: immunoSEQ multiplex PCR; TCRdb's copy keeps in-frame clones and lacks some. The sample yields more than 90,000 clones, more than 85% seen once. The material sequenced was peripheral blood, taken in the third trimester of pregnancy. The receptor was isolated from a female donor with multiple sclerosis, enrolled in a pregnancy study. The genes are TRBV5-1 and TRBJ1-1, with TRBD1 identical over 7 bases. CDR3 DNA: TGCGCCAGCAGCTTTGGCCCCGAGACAGGGTTAACTGAAGCTTTCTTT. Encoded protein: CASSFGPETGLTEAFF. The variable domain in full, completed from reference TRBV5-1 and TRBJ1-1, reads KAGVTQTPRYLIKTRGQQVTLSCSPISGHRSVSWYQQTPGQGLQFLFEYFSETQRNKGNFPGRFSGRQFSNSRSEMNVSTLELGDSALYLCASSFGPETGLTEAFFGQGTRLTVV.